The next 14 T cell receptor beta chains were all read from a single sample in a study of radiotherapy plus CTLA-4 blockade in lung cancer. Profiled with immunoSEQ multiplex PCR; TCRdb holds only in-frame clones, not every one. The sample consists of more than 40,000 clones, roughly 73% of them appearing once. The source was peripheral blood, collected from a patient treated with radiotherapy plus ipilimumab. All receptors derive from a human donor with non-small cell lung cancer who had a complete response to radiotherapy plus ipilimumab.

The CDR3 here is CASSPLQTSGGSTDTQYF. The DNA of the CDR3 is TGTGCCAGCTCACCCTTGCAAACTAGCGGGGGTAGCACAGATACGCAGTATTTT. V gene TRBV18 combines with J gene TRBJ2-3, with 11 bases aligning to TRBD2. V shed 3 bases and J 0 bases; nucleotides not matched to a gene: 8. This CDR3 comprises 18 residues. Germline loops: CDR1 KGHSH, CDR2 LQKENI.

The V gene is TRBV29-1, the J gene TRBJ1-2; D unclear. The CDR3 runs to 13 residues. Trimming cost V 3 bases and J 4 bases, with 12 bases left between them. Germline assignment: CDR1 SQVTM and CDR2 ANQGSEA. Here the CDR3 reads CSVDSDAGYGYTF. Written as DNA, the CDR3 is TGCAGCGTTGACAGCGACGCTGGCTATGGCTACACCTTC.

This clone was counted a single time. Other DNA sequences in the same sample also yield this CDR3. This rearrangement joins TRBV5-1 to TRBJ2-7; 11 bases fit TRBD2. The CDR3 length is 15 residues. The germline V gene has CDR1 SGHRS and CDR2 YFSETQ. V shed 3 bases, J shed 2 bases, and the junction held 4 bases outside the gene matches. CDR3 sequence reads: CASSSLAGGTYEQYF. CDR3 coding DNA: TGCGCCAGCAGCTCTCTAGCGGGAGGCACCTACGAGCAGTACTTC.

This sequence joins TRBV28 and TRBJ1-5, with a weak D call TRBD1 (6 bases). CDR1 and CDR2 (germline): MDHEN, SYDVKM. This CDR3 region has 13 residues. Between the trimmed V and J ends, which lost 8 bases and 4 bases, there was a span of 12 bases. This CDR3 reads CASRTGLNQPQHF. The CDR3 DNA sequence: TGTGCCAGCCGAACAGGGTTAAATCAGCCCCAGCATTTT.

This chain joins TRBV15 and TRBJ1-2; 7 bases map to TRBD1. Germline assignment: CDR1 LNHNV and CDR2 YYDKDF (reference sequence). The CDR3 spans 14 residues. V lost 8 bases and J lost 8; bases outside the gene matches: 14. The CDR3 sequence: CATSWGDRPLGYTF. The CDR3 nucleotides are TGTGCCACCTCATGGGGGGACAGACCGCTGGGCTACACCTTC.

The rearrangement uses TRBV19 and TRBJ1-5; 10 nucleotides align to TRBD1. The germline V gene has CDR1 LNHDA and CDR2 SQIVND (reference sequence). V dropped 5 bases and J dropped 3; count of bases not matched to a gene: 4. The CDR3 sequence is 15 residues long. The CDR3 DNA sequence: TGTGCCAGTAGTTTAGGACAGGGGGTCAATCAGCCCCAGCATTTT. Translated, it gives CASSLGQGVNQPQHF.

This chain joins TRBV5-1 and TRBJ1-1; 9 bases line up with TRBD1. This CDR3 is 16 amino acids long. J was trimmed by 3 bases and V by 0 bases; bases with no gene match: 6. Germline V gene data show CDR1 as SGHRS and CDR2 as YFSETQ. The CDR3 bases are TGCGCCAGCAGCTTGGGGGACAGGGCCCCGGACACTGAAGCTTTCTTT. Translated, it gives CASSLGDRAPDTEAFF.

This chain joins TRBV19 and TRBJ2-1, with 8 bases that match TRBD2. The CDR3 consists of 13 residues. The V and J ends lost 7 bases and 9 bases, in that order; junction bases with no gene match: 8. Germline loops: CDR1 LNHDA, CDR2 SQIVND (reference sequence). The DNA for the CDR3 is TGTGCCAGTAAAAAGACTAGCGCAAGTGAGCAGTTCTTC. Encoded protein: CASKKTSASEQFF.

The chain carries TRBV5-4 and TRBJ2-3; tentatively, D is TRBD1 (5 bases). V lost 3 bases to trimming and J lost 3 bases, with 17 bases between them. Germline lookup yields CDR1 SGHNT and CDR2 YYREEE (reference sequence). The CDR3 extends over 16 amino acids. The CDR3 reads CASSSTLGVGTDTQYF. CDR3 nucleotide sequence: TGTGCCAGCAGCTCTACCCTAGGGGTGGGGACAGATACGCAGTATTTT. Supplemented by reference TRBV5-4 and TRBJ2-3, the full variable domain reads ETGVTQSPTHLIKTRGQQVTLRCSSQSGHNTVSWYQQALGQGPQFIFQYYREEENGRGNFPPRFSGLQFPNYSSELNVNALELDDSALYLCASSSTLGVGTDTQYFGPGTRLTVL.

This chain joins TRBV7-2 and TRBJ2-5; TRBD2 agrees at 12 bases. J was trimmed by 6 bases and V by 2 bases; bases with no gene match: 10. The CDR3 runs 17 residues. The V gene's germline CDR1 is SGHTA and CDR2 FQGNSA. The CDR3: CASSLTATSGSQKTQYF. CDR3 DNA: TGTGCCAGCAGCTTAACTGCGACTAGCGGGAGTCAGAAGACCCAGTACTTC.

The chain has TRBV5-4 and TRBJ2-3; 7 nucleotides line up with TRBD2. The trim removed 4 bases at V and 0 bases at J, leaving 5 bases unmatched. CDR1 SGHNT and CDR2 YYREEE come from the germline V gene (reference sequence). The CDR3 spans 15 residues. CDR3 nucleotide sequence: TGTGCCAGCAGCGCCGGCGGGGGTAGCACAGATACGCAGTATTTT. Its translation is CASSAGGGSTDTQYF.

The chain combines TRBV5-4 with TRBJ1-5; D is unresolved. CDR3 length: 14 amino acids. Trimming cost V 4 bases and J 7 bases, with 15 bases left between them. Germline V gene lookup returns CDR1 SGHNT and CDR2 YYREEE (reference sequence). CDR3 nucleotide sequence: TGTGCCAGCAGCCGATACGGGGATCCGCAGCCCCAGCATTTT. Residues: CASSRYGDPQPQHF.

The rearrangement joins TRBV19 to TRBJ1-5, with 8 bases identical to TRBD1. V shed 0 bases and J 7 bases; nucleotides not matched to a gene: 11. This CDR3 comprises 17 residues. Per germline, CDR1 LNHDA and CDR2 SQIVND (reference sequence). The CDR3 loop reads CASSIDIDRGQGQPQHF. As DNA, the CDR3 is TGTGCCAGTAGTATAGATATTGACAGGGGCCAGGGGCAGCCCCAGCATTTT.

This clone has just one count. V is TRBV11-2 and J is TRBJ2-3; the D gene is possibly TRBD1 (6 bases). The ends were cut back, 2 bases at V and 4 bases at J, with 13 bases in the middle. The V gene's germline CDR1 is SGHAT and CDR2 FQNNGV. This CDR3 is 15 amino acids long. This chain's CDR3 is CASSLFRGRADTQYF. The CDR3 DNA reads TGTGCCAGCAGCTTATTCAGGGGTCGGGCAGATACGCAGTATTTT.